A selection of T cell receptor beta chains follows, all from one sample in a study of T cell responses to AZD1222 COVID-19 vaccine. Clones were read by immunoSEQ multiplex PCR, and TCRdb kept only the in-frame ones, dropping some. The table shows about 110,000 clones, with 85% to 90% occurring only once. The material was peripheral blood, obtained 28 days after the second AZD1222 dose. The receptors shown here come from an adult who received the AZD1222 COVID-19 vaccine. CDR3s include the opening cysteine and the closing phenylalanine or tryptophan. Fields, in order: CDR3 length, J gene, V gene, CDR3 protein.

CDR3 length: 14; J gene: TRBJ2-7; V gene: TRBV28; CDR3 protein: CASTLGGPLYEQYF
CDR3 length: 17; J gene: TRBJ2-7; V gene: TRBV7-2; CDR3 protein: CASSLRFKGPGDFEQYF
CDR3 length: 16; J gene: TRBJ2-3; V gene: TRBV2; CDR3 protein: CASSRQGVGPTDTQYF
CDR3 length: 14; J gene: TRBJ2-3; V gene: TRBV6-5; CDR3 protein: CASRRGVISDTQYF
CDR3 length: 14; J gene: TRBJ2-1; V gene: TRBV29-1; CDR3 protein: CSVVGASYYNEQFF
CDR3 length: 13; J gene: TRBJ1-3; V gene: TRBV12-3/TRBV12-4; CDR3 protein: CATHRGAGNTIYF
CDR3 length: 15; J gene: TRBJ2-7; V gene: TRBV19; CDR3 protein: CASSTGTSGGPEQYF
CDR3 length: 13; J gene: TRBJ2-7; V gene: TRBV27; CDR3 protein: CASSFVSRDEQYF
CDR3 length: 13; J gene: TRBJ2-7; V gene: TRBV5-1; CDR3 protein: CASSDGLTYEQYF
CDR3 length: 15; J gene: TRBJ2-7; V gene: TRBV15; CDR3 protein: CATSREGREENEQYF
CDR3 length: 14; J gene: TRBJ2-7; V gene: TRBV5-1; CDR3 protein: CASRIGQGGNEQYF
CDR3 length: 15; J gene: TRBJ1-1; V gene: TRBV7-3; CDR3 protein: CASRLHPGQGTEAFF
CDR3 length: 14; J gene: TRBJ1-2; V gene: TRBV10-2; CDR3 protein: CASSPLTGRSGYTF
CDR3 length: 15; J gene: TRBJ2-3; V gene: TRBV6-5; CDR3 protein: CASSPLSRGTDTQYF
CDR3 length: 12; J gene: TRBJ2-3; V gene: TRBV18; CDR3 protein: CANAQQADTQYF
CDR3 length: 16; J gene: TRBJ1-2; V gene: TRBV10-3; CDR3 protein: CAISEGGRGGAYGYTF
CDR3 length: 15; J gene: TRBJ2-5; V gene: TRBV7-2; CDR3 protein: CASSPQGPKKETQYF
CDR3 length: 15; J gene: TRBJ2-7; V gene: TRBV15; CDR3 protein: CATSRDRSDSYKQYF
CDR3 length: 14; J gene: TRBJ2-7; V gene: TRBV5-1; CDR3 protein: CASSLGQGLYEQYF
CDR3 length: 15; J gene: TRBJ1-5; V gene: TRBV7-6; CDR3 protein: CASSLVAGNKGPQHF
CDR3 length: 17; J gene: TRBJ2-4; V gene: TRBV4-1; CDR3 protein: CASSQDPTRGAKNIQYF
CDR3 length: 15; J gene: TRBJ1-3; V gene: TRBV7-8; CDR3 protein: CASSPTMSNGNTIYF
CDR3 length: 14; J gene: TRBJ1-2; V gene: TRBV10-3; CDR3 protein: CAISEGARVDGYTF